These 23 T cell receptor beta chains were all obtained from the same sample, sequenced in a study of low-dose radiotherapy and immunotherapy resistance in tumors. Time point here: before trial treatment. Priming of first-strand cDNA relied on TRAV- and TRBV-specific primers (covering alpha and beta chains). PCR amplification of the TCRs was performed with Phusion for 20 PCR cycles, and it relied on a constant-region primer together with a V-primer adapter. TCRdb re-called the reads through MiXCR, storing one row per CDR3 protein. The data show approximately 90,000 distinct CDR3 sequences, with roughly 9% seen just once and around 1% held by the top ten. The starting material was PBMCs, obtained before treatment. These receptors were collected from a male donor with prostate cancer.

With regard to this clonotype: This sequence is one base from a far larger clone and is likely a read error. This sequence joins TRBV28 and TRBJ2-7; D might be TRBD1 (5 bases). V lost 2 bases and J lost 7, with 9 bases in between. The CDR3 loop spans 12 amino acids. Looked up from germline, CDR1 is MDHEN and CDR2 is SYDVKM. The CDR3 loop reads CASSLGHNEQYF. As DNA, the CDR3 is TGTGCCAGCAGTTTAGGACACAATGAGCAGTACTTC.

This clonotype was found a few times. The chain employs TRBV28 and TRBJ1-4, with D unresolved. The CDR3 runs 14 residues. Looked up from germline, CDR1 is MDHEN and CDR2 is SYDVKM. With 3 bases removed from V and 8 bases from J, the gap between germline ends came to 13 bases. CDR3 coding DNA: TGTGCCAGCAGTTTCGTCTACTCAAGGGAAAAACTGTTTTTT. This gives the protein CASSFVYSREKLFF. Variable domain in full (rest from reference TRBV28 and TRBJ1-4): DVKVTQSSRYLVKRTGEKVFLECVQDMDHENMFWYRQDPGLGLRLIYFSYDVKMKEKGDIPEGYSVSREKKERFSLILESASTNQTSMYLCASSFVYSREKLFFGSGTQLSVL.

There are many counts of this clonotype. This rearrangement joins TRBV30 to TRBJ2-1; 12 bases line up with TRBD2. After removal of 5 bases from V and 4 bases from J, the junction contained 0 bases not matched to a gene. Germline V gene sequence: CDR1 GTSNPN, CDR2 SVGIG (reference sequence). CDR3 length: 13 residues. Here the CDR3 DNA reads TGTGCCTGGGGACTAGCGGGGTACAATGAGCAGTTCTTC. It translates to CAWGLAGYNEQFF.

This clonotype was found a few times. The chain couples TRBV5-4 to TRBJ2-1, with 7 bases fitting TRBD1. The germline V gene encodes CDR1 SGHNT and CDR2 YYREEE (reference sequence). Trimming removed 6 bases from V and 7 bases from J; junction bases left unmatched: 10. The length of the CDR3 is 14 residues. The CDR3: CASNTGAPRNEQFF. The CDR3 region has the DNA TGTGCCAGCAATACAGGGGCCCCCCGAAATGAGCAGTTCTTC.

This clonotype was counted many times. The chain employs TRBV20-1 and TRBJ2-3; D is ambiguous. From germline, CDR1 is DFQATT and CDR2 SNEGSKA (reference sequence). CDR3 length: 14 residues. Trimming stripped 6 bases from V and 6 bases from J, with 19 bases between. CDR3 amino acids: CSAGRTLSGDTQYF. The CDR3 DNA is TGCAGTGCCGGACGGACCTTATCCGGGGATACGCAGTATTTT.

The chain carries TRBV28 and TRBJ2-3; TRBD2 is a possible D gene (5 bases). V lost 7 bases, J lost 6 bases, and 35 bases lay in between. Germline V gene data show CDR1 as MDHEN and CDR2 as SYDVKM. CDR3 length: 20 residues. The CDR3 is CASTPLRGLADFNLRDTQYF. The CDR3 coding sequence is TGTGCCAGCACCCCCCTCCGTGGTCTAGCTGACTTTAATTTGCGGGATACGCAGTATTTT.

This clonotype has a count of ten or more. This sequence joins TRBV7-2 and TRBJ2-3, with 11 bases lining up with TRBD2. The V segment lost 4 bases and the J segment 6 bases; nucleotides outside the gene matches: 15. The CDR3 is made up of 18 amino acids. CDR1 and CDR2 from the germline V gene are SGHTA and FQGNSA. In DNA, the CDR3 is TGTGCCAGCAGCTCAACCCACCAACTAGCGGGAGCTACCGATACGCAGTATTTT. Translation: CASSSTHQLAGATDTQYF.

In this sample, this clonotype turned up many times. Here the CDR3 reads CSVEPGLSYGYTF. The CDR3 DNA follows: TGCAGCGTTGAGCCGGGACTCAGCTATGGCTACACCTTC. This rearrangement joins TRBV29-1 to TRBJ1-2; D is perhaps TRBD1 (5 bases). This CDR3 spans 13 amino acids. Between the trimmed V and J ends, which lost 3 bases and 4 bases, there was a span of 12 bases. In germline, CDR1 is SQVTM, CDR2 ANQGSEA.

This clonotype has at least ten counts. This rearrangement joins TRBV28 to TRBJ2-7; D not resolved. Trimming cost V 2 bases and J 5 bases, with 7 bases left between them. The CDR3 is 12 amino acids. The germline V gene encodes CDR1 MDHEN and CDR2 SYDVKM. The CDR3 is CASSLATNEQYF. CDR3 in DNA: TGTGCCAGCAGTTTAGCGACAAACGAGCAGTACTTC.

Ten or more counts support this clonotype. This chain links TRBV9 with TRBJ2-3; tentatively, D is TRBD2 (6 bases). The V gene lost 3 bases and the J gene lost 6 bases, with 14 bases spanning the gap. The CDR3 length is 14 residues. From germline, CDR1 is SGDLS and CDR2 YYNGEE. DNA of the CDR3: TGTGCCAGCAGCGGGGCATCGGGAGTCGATACGCAGTATTTT. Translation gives CASSGASGVDTQYF.

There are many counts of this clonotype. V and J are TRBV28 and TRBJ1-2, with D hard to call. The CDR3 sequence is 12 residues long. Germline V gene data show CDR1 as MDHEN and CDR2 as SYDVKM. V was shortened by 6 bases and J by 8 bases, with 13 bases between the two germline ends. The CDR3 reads CASRPQVKGYTF. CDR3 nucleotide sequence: TGTGCCAGCAGACCTCAGGTGAAAGGCTACACCTTC.

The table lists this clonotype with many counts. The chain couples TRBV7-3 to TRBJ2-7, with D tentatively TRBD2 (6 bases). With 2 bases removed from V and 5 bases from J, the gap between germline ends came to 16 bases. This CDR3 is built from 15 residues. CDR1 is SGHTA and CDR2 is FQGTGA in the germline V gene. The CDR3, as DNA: TGTGCCAGCAGCTTATCTGGGGGAGGCTGGCACGAGCAGTACTTC. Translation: CASSLSGGGWHEQYF.

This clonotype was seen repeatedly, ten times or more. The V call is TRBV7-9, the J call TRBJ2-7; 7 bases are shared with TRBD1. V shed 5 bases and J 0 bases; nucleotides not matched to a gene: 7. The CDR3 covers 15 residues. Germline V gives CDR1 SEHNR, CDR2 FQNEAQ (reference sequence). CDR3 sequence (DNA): TGTGCCAGCAGCCGGGGACAGCAAGTCTCCTACGAGCAGTACTTC. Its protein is CASSRGQQVSYEQYF. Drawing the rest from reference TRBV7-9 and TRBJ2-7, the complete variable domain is DTGVSQNPRHKITKRGQNVTFRCDPISEHNRLYWYRQTLGQGPEFLTYFQNEAQLEKSRLLSDRFSAERPKGSFSTLEIQRTEQGDSAMYLCASSRGQQVSYEQYFGPGTRLTVT.

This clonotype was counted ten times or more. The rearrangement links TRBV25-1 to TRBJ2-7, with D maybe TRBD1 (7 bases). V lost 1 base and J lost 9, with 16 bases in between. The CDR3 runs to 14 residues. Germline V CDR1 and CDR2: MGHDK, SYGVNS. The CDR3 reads CASSEFRTGGTQYF. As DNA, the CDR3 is TGTGCCAGCAGTGAATTTAGGACAGGCGGGACGCAGTACTTC.

CDR3 sequence (DNA): TGTGCCAGCAGAGTAGGGACAGGGGTCTACGAGCAGTACTTC. This encodes CASRVGTGVYEQYF. The chain carries TRBV28 and TRBJ2-7, with 10 bases fitting TRBD1. There are 14 residues in the CDR3. Germline assignment: CDR1 MDHEN and CDR2 SYDVKM. The junction had 5 bases not matched to a gene; V was cut back by 6 bases and J by 3 bases.

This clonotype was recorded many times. The CDR3 DNA is TGTGCCAGCTCACCACCGGCGCTCAGCTCCTACAATGAGCAGTTCTTC. As protein: CASSPPALSSYNEQFF. The J gene is TRBJ2-1, the V gene TRBV18; D gene unclear. This CDR3 comprises 16 residues. V was clipped by 0 bases and J by 0 bases, with 9 bases between them. Germline V gene lookup returns CDR1 KGHSH and CDR2 LQKENI.

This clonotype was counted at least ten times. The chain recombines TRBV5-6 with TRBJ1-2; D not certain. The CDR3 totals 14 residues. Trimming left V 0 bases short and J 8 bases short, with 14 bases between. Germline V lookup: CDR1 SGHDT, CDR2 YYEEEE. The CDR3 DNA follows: TGTGCCAGCAGCTTGGAGGGCGCCGGGAGAGGCTACACCTTC. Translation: CASSLEGAGRGYTF.

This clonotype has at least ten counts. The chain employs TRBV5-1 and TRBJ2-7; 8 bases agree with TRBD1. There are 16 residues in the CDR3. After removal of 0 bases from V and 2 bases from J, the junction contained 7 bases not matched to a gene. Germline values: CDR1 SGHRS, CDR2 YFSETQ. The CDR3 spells CASSLARGQGTYEQYF. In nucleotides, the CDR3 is TGCGCCAGCAGCTTGGCCCGCGGACAGGGAACCTACGAGCAGTACTTC.

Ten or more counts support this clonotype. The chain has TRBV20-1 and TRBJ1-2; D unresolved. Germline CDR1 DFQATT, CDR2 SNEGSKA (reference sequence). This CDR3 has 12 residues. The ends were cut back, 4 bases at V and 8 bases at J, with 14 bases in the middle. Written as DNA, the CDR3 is TGCAGTGCTACCCATTTACTCGGGGGCTACACCTTC. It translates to CSATHLLGGYTF.

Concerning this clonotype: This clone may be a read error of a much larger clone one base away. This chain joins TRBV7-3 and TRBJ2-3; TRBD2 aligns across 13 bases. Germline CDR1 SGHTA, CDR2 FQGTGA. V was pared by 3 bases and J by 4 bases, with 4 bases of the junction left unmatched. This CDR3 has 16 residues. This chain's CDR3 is CASSLELAGGPDTQYF. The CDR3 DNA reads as TGTGCCAGCAGCTTGGAACTAGCGGGAGGGCCAGATACGCAGTATTTT.

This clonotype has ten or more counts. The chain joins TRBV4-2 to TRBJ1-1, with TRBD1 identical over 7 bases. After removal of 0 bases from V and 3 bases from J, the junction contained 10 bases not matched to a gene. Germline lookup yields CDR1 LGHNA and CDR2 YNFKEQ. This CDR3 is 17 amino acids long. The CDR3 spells CASSQDPPQGVHTEAFF. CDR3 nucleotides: TGTGCCAGCAGCCAAGATCCTCCCCAGGGGGTGCACACTGAAGCTTTCTTT.

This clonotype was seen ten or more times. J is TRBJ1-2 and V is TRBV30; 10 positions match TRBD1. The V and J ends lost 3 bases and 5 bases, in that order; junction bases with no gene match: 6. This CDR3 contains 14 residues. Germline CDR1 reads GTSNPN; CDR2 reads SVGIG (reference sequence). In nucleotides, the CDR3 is TGTGCCTGGAGCATGGACAGGGGGTTATATGGCTACACCTTC. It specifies CAWSMDRGLYGYTF.

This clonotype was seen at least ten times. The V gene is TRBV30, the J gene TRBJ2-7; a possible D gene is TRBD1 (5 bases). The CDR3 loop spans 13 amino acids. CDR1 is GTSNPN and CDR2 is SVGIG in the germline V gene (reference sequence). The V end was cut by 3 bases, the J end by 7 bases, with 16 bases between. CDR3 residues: CAWRPGSLKEQYF. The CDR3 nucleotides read TGTGCCTGGAGACCAGGGTCATTGAAAGAGCAGTACTTC. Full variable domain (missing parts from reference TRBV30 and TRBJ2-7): SQTIHQWPATLVQPVGSPLSLECTVEGTSNPNLYWYRQAAGRGLQLLFYSVGIGQISSEVPQNLSASRPQDRQFILSSKKLLLSDSGFYLCAWRPGSLKEQYFGPGTRLTVT.